A single sample gave rise to the 5 T cell receptor beta chains below, sequenced in a study of CD8 T cells in Susac syndrome. Reverse transcription used about 0.45 to 1 ug RNA and random hexamers. Each CDR3 protein is one row after TCRdb ran MiXCR on the immunoSEQ multiplex PCR reads. The sample holds around 150,000 distinct CDR3 sequences; about 95% are singletons and the top ten take roughly 0.13%. The sample taken for sequencing was CD4+ T cells from PBMCs. These receptors all stem from a human donor in good health.

The rearrangement joins TRBV19 to TRBJ1-1, with TRBD1 matching over 7 bases. In germline, CDR1 is LNHDA, CDR2 SQIVND (reference sequence). V lost 7 bases, J lost 0 bases, and 8 bases stayed unmatched. The CDR3 has 15 amino acids. CDR3 nucleotides: TGTGCCAGTAAGACAGGGAGCGGGATGAACACTGAAGCTTTCTTT. This codes for CASKTGSGMNTEAFF.

In DNA form, the CDR3 reads TGCAGCGCCCTCCAGGGCCCCGGGAACTATGGCTACACCTTC. This translates into CSALQGPGNYGYTF. The chain carries TRBV29-1 and TRBJ1-2; possible D gene TRBD1, 5 bases. V lost 7 bases, J lost 2 bases, and 17 bases lay in between. Looked up from germline, CDR1 is SQVTM and CDR2 is ANQGSEA. The CDR3 totals 14 residues.

V gene TRBV24-1 combines with J gene TRBJ2-3; D ambiguous. This CDR3 region has 13 residues. The germline V and J ends were trimmed by 12 bases and 3 bases, with 15 bases remaining between them. Per the germline V gene, CDR1 is KGHDR and CDR2 is SFDVKD. For the CDR3, the DNA is TGTGCCGTGTCACAGAGTGTTACAGATACGCAGTATTTT. The encoded protein is CAVSQSVTDTQYF.

The gene calls are TRBV18 and TRBJ2-2, with no clear D. The germline V gene encodes CDR1 KGHSH and CDR2 LQKENI. Trimming stripped 2 bases from V and 1 base from J, with 8 bases between. CDR3 size: 15 residues. CDR3 amino acids: CASSPSRQNTGELFF. CDR3 coding DNA: TGTGCCAGCTCACCAAGCCGACAGAACACCGGGGAGCTGTTTTTT.

The chain couples TRBV30 to TRBJ1-2; 12 bases line up with TRBD1. Germline trimming cut 7 bases from V and 2 bases from J; bases unmatched to any gene: 8. CDR1 is GTSNPN, CDR2 SVGIG, per germline (reference sequence). The CDR3 is 15 residues long. In nucleotides, the CDR3 is TGTGCCTCACTCTATGGGACAGGGGGCAACTATGGCTACACCTTC. Its protein product is CASLYGTGGNYGYTF.